The rows below give T cell receptor beta chains drawn from one sample of a study of technical replicates of blood from a handful of donors. Assay: immunoSEQ multiplex PCR; the TCRdb copy retains only in-frame clones and omits some. The repertoire has some 56,000 clones, over 90% of them found once; the top ten carry just over 3%. Material for sequencing was PBMCs. The receptors here all came from a human donor in good health. Some clones in this sample may be carry-over from other donors' samples. The CDR3 runs from the conserved cysteine through the conserved F or W. Fields, in order: J gene, clone size, V gene, D gene, CDR3 protein, CDR3 DNA. A D gene is named only where the DNA matches it firmly. The size entry is marked missing in some rows and otherwise reads once, few, many or a size class.

TRBJ1-1,once,TRBV2,TRBD1,CASSSGQGREAFF,TGTGCCAGCAGCTCGGGACAGGGCCGTGAAGCTTTCTTT
TRBJ2-7,-,TRBV19,TRBD1,CASSRTGHKDEQYF,TGTGCCAGTAGTAGGACAGGTCACAAGGACGAGCAGTACTTC
TRBJ1-6,once,TRBV4-1,-,CASSISGSGYNSPLHF,TGCGCCAGCAGCATTTCTGGCTCGGGGTATAATTCACCCCTCCACTTT
TRBJ2-5,-,TRBV6-1,TRBD2,CASSEPGRAVTQYF,TGTGCCAGCAGTGAACCCGGGAGGGCCGTGACCCAGTACTTC
TRBJ2-7,-,TRBV25-1,-,CASSDGPGAYEQYF,TGTGCCAGCAGTGATGGGCCGGGGGCCTACGAGCAGTACTTC
TRBJ1-1,-,TRBV30,-,CAWSPRTGTRNTEAFF,TGTGCCTGGAGTCCTCGAACAGGGACGAGGAACACTGAAGCTTTCTTT
TRBJ2-5,-,TRBV11-1,-,CASSLARGWRETQYF,TGTGCCAGCAGCTTAGCGCGAGGATGGCGGGAGACCCAGTACTTC
TRBJ2-7,few,TRBV7-8,-,CASSLAIASYEQYF,TGTGCCAGCAGCTTAGCCATAGCCTCCTACGAGCAGTACTTC
TRBJ1-3,-,TRBV6-5,-,CASSAELFSGNTIYF,TGTGCCAGCAGTGCCGAACTGTTCTCTGGAAACACCATATATTTT
TRBJ2-7,once,TRBV12-5,-,CASGFDQITYEQYF,TGTGCTAGTGGTTTCGATCAGATTACCTACGAGCAGTACTTC
TRBJ2-3,-,TRBV4-2,-,CASSQEPRGALDTQYF,TGTGCCAGCAGCCAAGAGCCTCGGGGGGCCTTAGATACGCAGTATTTT
TRBJ2-7,-,TRBV7-2,-,CASSPRAPGEQYF,TGTGCCAGCAGCCCTCGAGCACCGGGGGAGCAGTACTTC
TRBJ2-5,-,TRBV5-4,-,CASSSFQETQYF,TGTGCCAGCAGCTCTTTCCAAGAGACCCAGTACTTC
TRBJ1-6,-,TRBV5-6,-,CASSRGGGVRYNSPLHF,TGTGCCAGCAGCCGGGGGGGAGGGGTTAGGTATAATTCACCCCTCCACTTT
TRBJ1-2,once,TRBV2,TRBD1,CASSEGQGPYGYTF,TGTGCCAGCAGTGAGGGACAGGGACCCTATGGCTACACCTTC
TRBJ1-6,once,TRBV12-1,-,CASSFAIRGDSPLHF,TGTGCCAGCAGCTTTGCAATCCGCGGGGACTCACCCCTCCACTTT
TRBJ2-3,-,TRBV7-6,TRBD2,CASSLEAGAADTQYF,TGTGCCAGCAGCTTAGAAGCGGGGGCAGCAGATACGCAGTATTTT
TRBJ2-1,-,TRBV10-3,-,CAITGAGEQFF,TGTGCCATCACTGGAGCGGGCGAGCAGTTCTTC
TRBJ1-5,-,TRBV4-1,-,CASSQDILNQPQHF,TGCGCCAGCAGCCAAGATATTCTCAATCAGCCCCAGCATTTT
TRBJ1-1,-,TRBV2,-,CASSLDSLTEAFF,TGTGCCAGCAGCCTGGACAGTTTAACTGAAGCTTTCTTT
TRBJ1-2,few,TRBV7-9,-,CASSPETGGYTF,TGTGCCAGCAGCCCGGAGACAGGAGGCTACACCTTC
TRBJ1-2,-,TRBV25-1,TRBD1,CASSPGQGRTGGYTF,TGTGCCAGCAGTCCGGGACAGGGGAGAACTGGGGGCTACACCTTC
TRBJ2-1,once,TRBV7-6,-,CASSPGISSHNEQFF,TGTGCCAGCAGCCCAGGGATTAGTTCCCACAATGAGCAGTTCTTC
TRBJ1-5,-,TRBV5-4,-,CASSLDGAGNQPQHF,TGTGCCAGCAGCTTGGATGGGGCAGGGAATCAGCCCCAGCATTTT
TRBJ2-1,-,TRBV4-2,TRBD2,CASSQESASGGLGNEQFF,TGTGCCAGCAGCCAAGAGAGCGCTAGCGGGGGCCTGGGAAATGAGCAGTTCTTC
TRBJ2-5,-,TRBV30,TRBD2,CAWSEGLAGETQYF,TGTGCCTGGAGTGAAGGACTAGCGGGAGAGACCCAGTACTTC